This T cell receptor beta chain was captured in a study of blood T cells in healthy people across ages (dated by TCRdb to about 2015). General notes on the study: Template switching captured roughly one uniquely barcoded TCR beta cDNA molecule per two T cells in model experiments. The study analyzed two additional independent replicas of 1 million unique cDNA reads from the same blood draw for two donors, one aged 18 to 30 and one aged 80 or older. Donors were grouped into four age groups: young (average approximately 16 years), middle-aged (over 35), aged (roughly 67) and long-lived (about 89). Age-related changes in TCR beta repertoire diversity were measured in the study by deep sequencing normalized with unique cDNA molecular identifiers.

The paper as a whole reports these results and caveats: As age increased, observed TCR beta diversity per million T cells dropped in a roughly linear way, and a significant reduction was already evident by age approximately 40. Since profiling was done on bulk unsorted PBMCs, naive and antigen-experienced compartments could not be conclusively compared. Compared with the aged group, the long-lived group had more naive CD4+ T cells, fewer expanded clones and increased TCR diversity, a pattern suggesting age selection. There was a strong correlation between observed TCR beta diversity and the percentage of naive T cells measured by flow cytometry. Because the CMV infection status of the donors was unknown, age-related changes in expanded clonotypes may potentially have been confounded. Estimates of total diversity based on one million sequenced T cells were regarded as lower bounds and as underestimates.

Donors were approximately 42 systemically healthy Caucasian individuals from Russia aged roughly 6 to 100 years. Each donor gave about 9.7 milliliters of peripheral blood, drawn into EDTA-treated Vacutainer tubes. Ficoll-Paque density-gradient centrifugation was used to isolate PBMCs, with at least 7 million per sample. Trizol reagent was used to extract total RNA from the PBMCs, yielding at least 6 micrograms per sample. For every donor, an aliquot of PBMCs went through flow cytometry to measure the percentages of naive CD45RAhigh/CD27high T cells. Including cysteine and phenylalanine, the CDR3 has 17 amino acids. This entry keeps only the CDR3 DNA: 51 bases, framed from base 1. The germline V gene (reference sequence) yields SEHNR for CDR1 and FQNEAQ for CDR2. The library was generated by 5' RACE. Sequencing used an Illumina HiSeq 2500. A second PCR of roughly 7 to 12 cycles was run with a J-beta primer mix and a sample-barcoded 5' primer. A template-switch 5' adaptor carrying 12 random nucleotides introduced a unique molecular identifier onto each TCR beta cDNA molecule. At least 3 million CDR3-containing paired-end reads were obtained from each sample. All of the RNA was converted into first-strand cDNA using the Mint cDNA synthesis kit, with a TRBC-specific oligonucleotide serving as the primer. Following uracil-DNA glycosylase treatment, all cDNA underwent a first 18-cycle PCR with the universal primers M1SS and BC2_uni_R. In the paper's pipeline: For normalization, 1 million high-quality reads, each with a distinct molecular identifier, were randomly selected from each sample. Reads with shared molecular identifiers were discarded instead of being binned into consensus sequences. MiTCR, with a Q25 quality threshold and the strictest error-elimination algorithm, was used for CDR3 identification, clonotype clustering and error correction. A nonparametric unseen species model with Euler transformation was used to estimate lower-bound total TCR beta diversity. TCRdb reprocessing: public reads trimmed at Q25 with fastp, clones called with MiXCR, in-frame beta chains kept. Each record represents a unique CDR3 protein, reported with the most common genes and DNA among its rows. Here the V and J calls rest on TCRdb's processing, not on the authors' analysis. The sample table contains more than 500,000 distinct CDR3 sequences; only one count was recorded for about 26% of them. The ten largest clonotypes hold 3.6% of the sample.

Of note for this clonotype: Its target antigen remains unknown. Per-nucleotide qualities are absent, and no much larger clonotype sits a single base away.

The data also belong to a second study, concerning T cells of mothers and their children. The second study's authors report: The donors were nine systemically healthy Caucasian individuals, made up of three mothers and their six children. cDNA synthesis used all of the extracted RNA, with approximately 1.4 ug of RNA in each 15 ul reaction. In the second PCR, the M1S primer added sample barcodes and 2-4 random nucleotides. Each mother yielded over 9.5 million TCR beta CDR3 reads and each child 3 million to 3.5 million reads. Thymic selection shapes the output of TCR recombination in a similar way in related and unrelated pairs, and inherited differences have a minor effect. Normalized repertoire overlap in related mother-child pairs was always slightly higher than in unrelated mother-child pairs, but the difference was never significant. Persistent microchimeric T cell clones were not detected, at a sensitivity of around 99 clones per million clonotypes. To look for features that set related mother-child pairs apart from unrelated individuals, the researchers ran deep NGS to compare the TCR beta repertoires of mothers and children. The mean age was roughly 36 +/- 4 years for the mothers and about 10 +/- 4 years for the children. After adapter ligation was performed with NEBNext reagents, the libraries were sequenced on an Illumina HiSeq 2000 with 100+100 nt paired-end reads. Mother and child libraries were prepared a month apart and sequenced in separate runs to prevent cross-contamination. For each donor, between roughly 500,000 and 2,100,000 distinct TCR beta clonotypes were identified. Naive TCR beta clonotypes were estimated from low-frequency clonotypes matched to each donor's FACS-determined naive share, without sorting.

The source material was blood. This clonotype was sampled from a boy aged 2 to 10 in good health. This sequence uses TRBV7-9 and TRBJ2-5; 11 central bases correspond to TRBD2. The J call may not be correct, given that the DNA end is closer to TRBJ2-1. The nucleotides read TGTGCCAGCAGCTTAGCGCGGGGACTAGCGGTGTACAATGAGCAGTTCTTC. Its translation reads: CASSLARGLAVYNEQFF.